This TCR beta chain was profiled in a study of T cell responses to AZD1222 COVID-19 vaccine. Study-wide results and limits: The sample set comprised mostly white British donors with more females, and clonal diversity was possibly underestimated. Two doses of AZD1222 preceded a rise in Spike-specific TCR breadth and depth.

Sequencing was performed with immunoSEQ multiplex PCR; in TCRdb, only in-frame clones are kept and a portion is missing. This sample has 75,000 to 80,000 clones, with 65% to 80% found just once. Per the germline V gene, CDR1 is SGHTA and CDR2 is FQGNSA. This CDR3 is built from 18 residues. V shed 5 bases and J shed 0 bases, with 20 bases lying between them. Turning to this clone: Its antigen is unidentified.

The V gene is TRBV7-2, the J gene TRBJ1-5; the D is unclear. The sequence was collected from an adult who received the MenACWY meningococcal vaccine as a control. This specimen consisted of peripheral blood, obtained 28 days after the second dose of the MenACWY control vaccine. The CDR3, as DNA: TGTGCCAGCAGCACCGACCCTACTGGTTGGGGTAGCAATCAGCCCCAGCATTTT. Protein: CASSTDPTGWGSNQPQHF.